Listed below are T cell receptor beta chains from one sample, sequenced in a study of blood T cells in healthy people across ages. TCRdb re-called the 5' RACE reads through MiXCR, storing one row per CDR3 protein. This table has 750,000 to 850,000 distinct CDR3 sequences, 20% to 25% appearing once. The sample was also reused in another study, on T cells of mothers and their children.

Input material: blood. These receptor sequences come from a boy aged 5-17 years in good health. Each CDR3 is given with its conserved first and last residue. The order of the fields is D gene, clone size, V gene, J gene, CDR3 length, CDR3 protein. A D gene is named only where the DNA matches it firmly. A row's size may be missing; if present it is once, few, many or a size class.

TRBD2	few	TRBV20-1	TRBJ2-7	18	CSATDPTGTSGSNHEQYF
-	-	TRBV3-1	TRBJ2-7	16	CASSQDRDSRAYEQYF
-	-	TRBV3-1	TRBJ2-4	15	CASSHLPGHPAIQYF
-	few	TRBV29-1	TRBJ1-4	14	CSATTGPRGEKLFF
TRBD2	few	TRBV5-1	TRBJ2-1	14	CASKSGTSGNEQFF
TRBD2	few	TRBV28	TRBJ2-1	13	CASSLLAGAEQFF
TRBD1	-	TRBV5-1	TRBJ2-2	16	CASSFGTGANTGELFF
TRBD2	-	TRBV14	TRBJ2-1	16	CASSQLAGGTSLGQFF
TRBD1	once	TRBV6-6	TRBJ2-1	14	CASTSGQPYNEQFF
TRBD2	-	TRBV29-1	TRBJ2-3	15	CSVDGGTIRTDTQYF
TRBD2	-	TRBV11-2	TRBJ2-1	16	CASSSIFTSGYNEQFF
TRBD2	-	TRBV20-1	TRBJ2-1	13	CSAKGLAGGRQFF
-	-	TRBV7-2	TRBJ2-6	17	CASSGRQPPSGANVLTF
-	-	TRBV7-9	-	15	CASSLTGGDAYEQYF
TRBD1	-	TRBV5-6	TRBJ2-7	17	CASSLWSGQGITYEQYF
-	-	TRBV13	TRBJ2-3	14	CASSLKGGTDTQYF
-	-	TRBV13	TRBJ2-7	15	CASSSPEGESYEQYF
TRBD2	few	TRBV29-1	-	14	CSVGRRENYNEQFF
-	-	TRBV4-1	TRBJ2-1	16	CASSSLPQGRFSEQFF
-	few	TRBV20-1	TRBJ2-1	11	CSAPKHNEQFF
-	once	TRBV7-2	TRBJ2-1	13	CASSAGFSWAQFF
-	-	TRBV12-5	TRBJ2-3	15	CASAHPVSGTDTQYF
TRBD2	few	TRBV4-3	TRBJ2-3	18	CASSRSGTSGSPTDTQYF
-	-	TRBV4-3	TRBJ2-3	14	CASSREAGTDTQYF
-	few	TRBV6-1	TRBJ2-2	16	CASSPNFFANTGELFF
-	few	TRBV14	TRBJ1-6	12	CASSATGLALHF
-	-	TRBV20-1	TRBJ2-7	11	CSARDWGEQYF
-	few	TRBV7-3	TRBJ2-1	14	CASSREGGYNEQFF
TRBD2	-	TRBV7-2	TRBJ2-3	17	CASSLVGAGGNPDTQYF
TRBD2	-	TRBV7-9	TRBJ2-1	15	CASSAWGGDYNEQLF
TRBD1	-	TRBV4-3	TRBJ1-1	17	CASSQDGTGGGNTEAFF
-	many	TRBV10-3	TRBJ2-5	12	CAISDREETQYF
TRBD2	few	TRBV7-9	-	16	CASSGTSGSSPNEQFF
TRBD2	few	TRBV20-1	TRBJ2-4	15	CSAPGLAVAKNIQYF
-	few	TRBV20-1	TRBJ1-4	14	CSARMVGSNEKLFF
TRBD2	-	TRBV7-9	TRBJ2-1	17	CASSAVLSGGPVHEQFF
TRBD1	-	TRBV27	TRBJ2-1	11	CASSSGQGKFF
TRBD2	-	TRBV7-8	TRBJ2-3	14	CASSAQRERGTQYF
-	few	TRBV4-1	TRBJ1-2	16	CASSQVLDGVGYGYTF
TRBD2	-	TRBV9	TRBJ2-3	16	CASSPRLAGVTDTQYF